Sequencing of this TCR beta chain was carried out in a study of T cell changes during pregnancy in multiple sclerosis (dated by TCRdb to between 2018 and 2021). For the wider study: The study looked at changes in the T cell repertoire across pregnancy in women with multiple sclerosis.

Libraries were made using the immunoSEQ multiplex PCR assay. TCRdb carries this immuneACCESS record with in-frame sequences only. Its versions omit some clonotypes, under half of them owing to an unresolved V gene in the studies checked, with the rest unexplained. The sample profile shows some 90,000 clones; approximately 92% of them were found once. About 1.5% of the sample is taken by the ten largest. Including the terminal cysteine and phenylalanine, the CDR3 comprises 16 residues. The retained sequence is limited to the CDR3, 48 bases, with the frame set at the first base. Between the V and J ends, shortened by 0 bases and 0 bases respectively, the junction contains 13 bases. According to the germline V gene, CDR1 reads SGHDT and CDR2 reads YYEEEE. For this clone: The antigen it recognizes is unknown. Base quality data are lacking; no much larger clone is found one base away.

The sequencing used peripheral blood, collected in the first trimester of pregnancy. Rearrangement joined TRBV5-6 to TRBJ2-7; perhaps TRBD2 is the D gene, with 6 bases matching. The receptor's source is a female donor with multiple sclerosis, enrolled in a pregnancy study. The CDR3 here reads CASSLGGVGPSYEQYF. The DNA reads as follows: TGTGCCAGCAGCTTGGGGGGGGTGGGGCCCTCCTACGAGCAGTACTTC.